This T cell receptor (beta chain) was sequenced for a study of human T cells and chemical hapten exposure. V lost 5 bases and J lost 5; bases outside the gene matches: 8. Germline assignment: CDR1 SGHRS and CDR2 YFSETQ. The CDR3 extends over 14 amino acids. This clonotype was seen ten or more times. The time point is: healthy volunteer bleed at 2 weeks. Total RNA was extracted from unfractionated whole blood. TCRdb called the RACE reads again in MiXCR, with one record for every CDR3 protein. The sample comprises 100,000 to 150,000 distinct CDR3 sequences, approximately 8.3% of which are singletons, and 1.5% to 2% rests with the top ten.

The receptor was derived from a male donor in good health. Some clones in this sample may be carry-over from other donors' samples. The sample consisted of whole blood. This rearrangement joins TRBV5-1 to TRBJ2-5, with 8 nucleotides matching TRBD2. This CDR3 reads CASRPGLAGETQYF. The CDR3 coding sequence is TGCGCCAGCAGGCCCGGACTAGCAGGGGAGACCCAGTACTTC.